The clone carrying this T cell receptor (beta chain) is a singleton in its sample. Its antigen is unidentified. In chemo-refractory metastatic non-small-cell lung cancer, patients got ipilimumab CTLA-4 blockade together with focal radiation. Sequencing was performed with immunoSEQ multiplex PCR; in TCRdb, only in-frame clones are kept and a portion is missing. Of around 40,000 clones in the sample, approximately 86% were seen once. Germline assignment: CDR1 SGHAT and CDR2 FQNNGV. This CDR3 has 13 residues. V was cut by 5 bases and J by 0 bases, with 8 bases left in between. These data originate in a study of radiotherapy plus CTLA-4 blockade in lung cancer. The overall study: Objective responses were documented in over 15% of patients, with disease control in approximately 31%.

Broader study findings: Among blood TCR repertoires after radiotherapy plus ipilimumab, tumor-derived clones expanded. Early blood T cell clone dynamics, with interferon-beta, were reported to best predict response.

The receptor was derived from a human donor with non-small cell lung cancer whose response to radiotherapy plus ipilimumab could not be evaluated. The chain recombines TRBV11-2 with TRBJ2-7, with a weak D call TRBD1 (6 bases). Sample: peripheral blood, taken from a patient treated with radiotherapy plus ipilimumab. The DNA for the CDR3 is TGTGCCAGCAGCAGGACAGCCTCCTACGAGCAGTACTTC. Translating it yields CASSRTASYEQYF.